These 8 T cell receptor beta chains came from one sample sequenced in a study of regulatory T cells in long-lasting Graves disease. Arm-PCR of CDR3 regions and iRepertoire HTBI primers were the basis on which TCR beta libraries were built. TCRdb re-analysed the multiplex PCR reads in MiXCR, keeping a single row per CDR3 protein. This sample has over 500,000 distinct CDR3 sequences, with approximately 15% found just once. Time point indicated: newly diagnosed GD, antithyroid drugs for less than 3 months. Generation of the TCR library employed RNA extracted from PBMCs. This sample was also put to use in a study of T cells in Graves' hyperthyroidism and ophthalmopathy.

The sample in question was peripheral blood mononuclear cells (PBMCs), obtained at new diagnosis, from a patient treated with antithyroid drugs. These TCRs come from a woman aged 25 to 45 with Graves disease.

V gene TRBV18 combines with J gene TRBJ2-1, with D possibly TRBD1 on 6 matching bases. CDR3 length: 17 amino acids. Looked up from germline, CDR1 is KGHSH and CDR2 is LQKENI. Trimming took off 3 bases at V and 4 bases at J, with 19 bases between the two ends. DNA of the CDR3: TGTGCCAGCTCACCGAATCGGGTCTCCGGGACATACAATGAGCAGTTCTTC. Translation gives CASSPNRVSGTYNEQFF.

This clonotype has more than one count but fewer than ten. This rearrangement joins TRBV27 to TRBJ2-7; D gene uncertain. The CDR3 contains 13 residues. Trimming took off 2 bases at V and 3 bases at J, with 8 bases between the two ends. Germline CDR1 reads MNHEY; CDR2 reads SMNVEV (reference sequence). The CDR3 is CASSLMLNYEQYF. CDR3 sequence (DNA): TGTGCCAGCAGTTTAATGCTAAACTACGAGCAGTACTTC.

Regarding this clonotype: This may stem from a read error, because a much larger clone lies one nucleotide away. The chain uses TRBV2 and TRBJ2-1, with TRBD1 as a possible D gene (5 bases). Germline values: CDR1 SNHLY, CDR2 FYNNEI. The CDR3 has 14 residues. The V end lost 7 bases, the J end lost 10 bases, and 20 bases lay between the germline ends. The CDR3 DNA follows: TGTGCCAGCACCGTGGGGCAGATTTCCTACGAGCAGTTCTTC. Its protein product is CASTVGQISYEQFF.

The rearrangement joins TRBV27 to TRBJ1-6, with D maybe TRBD1 (6 bases). CDR1 and CDR2 (germline): MNHEY, SMNVEV (reference sequence). V was cut by 6 bases and J by 7 bases, with 16 bases left in between. This CDR3 contains 15 residues. This CDR3 reads CASSPTGINNSPLHF. CDR3 sequence (DNA): TGTGCCAGCAGCCCTACAGGGATTAACAATTCACCCCTCCACTTT.

Only a few counts were recorded for this clonotype. The genes are TRBV24-1 and TRBJ2-1; no definite D call. The germline V gene encodes CDR1 KGHDR and CDR2 SFDVKD. V was shortened by 1 base and J by 8 bases, with 11 bases between the two germline ends. CDR3 size: 14 residues. CDR3 DNA: TGTGCCACCAGTGATTTCCCACCCGTCGATGAGCAGTTCTTC. Its protein product is CATSDFPPVDEQFF.

This chain joins TRBV12-3 or TRBV12-4 and TRBJ2-7; weak D call: TRBD2 (7 bases). Trimming shortened V by 6 bases and J by 4 bases, and 16 bases separated the two germline ends. This CDR3 is 14 amino acids long. CDR3 protein: CASRLGGGTYEQYF. DNA of the CDR3: TGTGCCAGCAGACTTGGGGGGGGCACTTACGAGCAGTACTTC.

This clonotype was picked up many times. The chain recombines TRBV7-2 with TRBJ1-5; D possibly corresponds to TRBD1 (6 bases). Germline assignment: CDR1 SGHTA and CDR2 FQGNSA. The germline V and J ends were trimmed by 2 bases and 0 bases, with 14 bases remaining between them. This CDR3 has 17 residues. The CDR3 region is CASSLWGRGDSNQPQHF. CDR3 nucleotides: TGTGCCAGCAGCTTATGGGGCAGGGGCGATAGCAATCAGCCCCAGCATTTT.

This chain links TRBV5-1 with TRBJ2-7, with D unclear. V was trimmed by 1 base and J by 4 bases, leaving 12 bases between them. The CDR3 is 14 residues long. From germline, CDR1 is SGHRS and CDR2 YFSETQ. CDR3 nucleotides: TGCGCCAGCAGCTTGACCCCGGCCGGGTACGAGCAGTACTTC. Protein: CASSLTPAGYEQYF.